This T cell receptor (beta chain) appears in the sequencing data of a study of Graves' ophthalmopathy and Graves' hyperthyroidism. This clonotype appeared many times. Germline CDR1 reads MGHRA; CDR2 reads YSYEKL. This CDR3 comprises 16 residues. With V trimmed by 1 base and J by 3 bases, 6 bases remained unmatched. RNA transcripts were the source from which TCR beta CDR3 regions were amplified. The authors performed first-round RT-PCR with HTBI primers and then a second-round multiplex PCR. TCRdb ran MiXCR on the multiplex PCR reads and lists one entry per CDR3 protein. The repertoire has around 340,000 distinct CDR3 sequences, 15% to 20% of them found once; the top ten carry 9% to 15%.

The sample taken for sequencing was peripheral blood. The receptor's source is an adult man with Graves' ophthalmopathy. This chain joins TRBV4-1 and TRBJ1-3; 7 bases match TRBD1. The CDR3 DNA reads as TGCGCCAGCAGCCAAGGACAGGGATCAGGTGGAAACACCATATATTTT. Translation: CASSQGQGSGGNTIYF.